The T cell receptor (beta chain) described here comes from a study of shared clonotypes between healthy human individuals (TCRdb year 2020). Study-wide context: Three men and two women, aged 18 to 49 years, made up the cohort. Leukapheresis yielded between about 0.8 and 9.5 billion PBMCs per donor. The study deeply sequenced blood TCR repertoires of about 5 healthy adults to estimate repertoire size and the extent of clonotype sharing between individuals. For each donor, CD4 naive and CD4 memory were each given three plates, CD8 naive was given two plates, and CD8 memory was given one plate. To increase sequencing depth and limit assay-specific biases, different laboratories used diverse techniques to prepare libraries and sequence TCR repertoires. What the authors observed across the whole study: Based on pairwise subsampling, the degree of clonotype sharing among donors was expected to be affected by sequencing depth. Incomplete sequencing was indicated by rarefaction of sorted-subset datasets, despite the large sequencing depth. Naive subsets generally had larger estimated clonotype richness than memory subsets did. Compared with non-shared clonotypes, clonotypes shared by all four sorted-subset donors had higher generation probabilities. Because the study included only a small number of donors, the genetic and exposure-history diversity represented was limited. Sharing across a few donors was observed for about 4.8% of naive CD4, 3.5% of naive CD8, 2.3% of memory CD4, and approximately 0.41% of memory CD8 clonotypes. Sampling was restricted to blood, and TCR repertoires in tissue are likely to differ from TCR repertoires in blood.

A distance of 13 bases separates the germline ends of V and J, which lose 10 bases and 3 bases respectively. There are 12 amino acids in the CDR3, from cysteine to phenylalanine inclusive. CDR3 DNA is the only sequence kept; it has 36 bases, read in frame from the first base. According to the germline V gene (reference sequence), CDR1 reads LNHDA and CDR2 reads SQIVND. TCR CDR3 regions were amplified from genomic DNA by multiplex PCR using the deep immunoSEQ assay. Extracted genomic DNA from each cell subset was spread evenly across all wells of several immunoSEQ 96-well plates, with each plate serving as a replicate. For sorted subsets, roughly 200 ng of genomic DNA, equivalent to roughly 33,000 T cell genomes, went into each replicate PCR. Purified libraries were quantified with a Qubit 3.0 fluorometer, sized on a Bioanalyzer 2100, and re-quantified with the KAPA Library Quantification kit. Every immunoSEQ 96-well plate was sequenced on a dedicated single-read 150-cycle Illumina NextSeq 550 flow cell. The paper's data handling went like this. Because only junctional sequences without quality scores were contained in the immunoSEQ output, filtering matching that applied to full-length reads could not be performed. Sequences were annotated with PyIR, a Python wrapper for IgBLAST v1.9, and V/J genes and CDR3 were assigned using IMGT germline references. Reads were filtered out if the reads had weak V/J assignments (E-value above 1e-6), no CDR3, stop codons, out-of-frame junctions, or ambiguous translated residues. V3J clonotypes were defined as sequences sharing an identical inferred V gene, J gene, and CDR3 amino acid sequence. Percentage overlap between repertoires was calculated by dividing the number of shared unique clonotypes by the size of the smaller repertoire. Repertoire richness was assessed with RTK rarefaction, the Chao1 estimator, and Recon v2.1 estimates of unobserved clonotypes. For all TCRbeta clonotypes obtained by the gDNA method from a few donors, generation probabilities were computed with OLGA. The table comes from immuneACCESS by way of TCRdb, which keeps in-frame sequences with V and J called. Part of the clones is missing from these tables; in studies checked, under half for an unresolved V gene and the rest for unknown reasons. V and J calls and clone size follow that table, whereas D and trimming were derived from the DNA. The sample table shows 2 million to 2.5 million clones, and just under 95% are seen once. The ten largest clones take up approximately 0.41% of the sample.

As regards this clone: The target of this receptor is not known. No base quality values were provided; no much bigger clone lies one nucleotide off.

The donors were healthy, HIV-negative adults with no recently reported acute infections or vaccinations. All donors were Caucasian adults living in Nashville, Tennessee, USA. CD4+ T cells were enriched by magnetic negative selection, after which naive cells were positively selected on CD45RA and the negative fraction was taken as the memory subset. After blood collection by leukapheresis, PBMCs were isolated using Ficoll-Histopaque density gradient centrifugation and then cryopreserved in the vapor phase of liquid nitrogen. Purity and quantity of every magnetically sorted T cell population were checked by analytical flow cytometry. Each sorted fraction had its genomic DNA isolated and then quantified by UV absorbance on a Nanodrop 2000c.

Sample: naive CD4+ T cells from PBMCs. The cell subset or site label for this specimen denotes: CD45RA+ positively selected. The sequence was obtained from a man in his late teens or twenties in good health. Some clones in this sample may be carry-over from other donors' samples. The rearranged chain carries TRBV19 and TRBJ2-7; the D match is possibly TRBD1 or TRBD2, with 5 bases aligned in each. The bases are TGTGCCACCGGGGACGGCGACTACGAGCAGTACTTC. Its product reads: CATGDGDYEQYF.